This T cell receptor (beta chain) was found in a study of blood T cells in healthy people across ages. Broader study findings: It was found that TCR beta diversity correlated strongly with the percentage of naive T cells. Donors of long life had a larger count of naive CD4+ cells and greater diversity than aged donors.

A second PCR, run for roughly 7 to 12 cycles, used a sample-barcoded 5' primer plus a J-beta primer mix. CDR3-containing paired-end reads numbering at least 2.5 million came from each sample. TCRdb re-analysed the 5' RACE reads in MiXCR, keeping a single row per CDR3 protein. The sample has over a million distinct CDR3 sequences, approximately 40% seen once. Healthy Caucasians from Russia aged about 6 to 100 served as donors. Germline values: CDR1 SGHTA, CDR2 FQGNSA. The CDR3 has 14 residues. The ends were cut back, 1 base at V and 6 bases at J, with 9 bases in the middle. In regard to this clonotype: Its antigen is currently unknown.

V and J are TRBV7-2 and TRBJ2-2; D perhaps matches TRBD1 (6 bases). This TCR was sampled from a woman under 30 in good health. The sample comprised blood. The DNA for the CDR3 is TGTGCCAGCAGCTTAGTGCAGGGGTCCGGGGAGCTGTTTTTT. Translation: CASSLVQGSGELFF.